Following are 16 T cell receptor beta chains from one sample sequenced in a study of human T cells and chemical hapten exposure. The time point was: patch test 3, about 24 weeks after DPC sensitization. The treatment denotes: therapeutic diphenylcyclopropenone sensitization with weekly scalp DPC. TCRdb itself ran the RACE reads through MiXCR, one entry per CDR3 protein. This table has 150,000 to 200,000 distinct CDR3 sequences, more than 20% appearing once. This specimen consisted of whole blood, obtained in connection with sensitization to the hapten diphenylcyclopropenone (DPC). The receptors come from a woman in her forties with alopecia areata. Some clones in this sample may be carry-over from other donors' samples.

This clonotype was seen a handful of times. The V and J genes are TRBV4-2 and TRBJ2-7; tentatively, D is TRBD2 (5 bases). CDR3 size: 14 residues. V gave up 1 base and J gave up 6 bases, with 13 bases separating them. In germline, CDR1 is LGHNA, CDR2 YNFKEQ. The CDR3 bases are TGTGCCAGCAGCCAAGGGACGGCCCGGGGCGAGCAGTACTTC. This translates into CASSQGTARGEQYF.

In this sample, this clonotype turned up a few times. This sequence joins TRBV29-1 and TRBJ2-3; unclear D gene. Looked up from germline, CDR1 is SQVTM and CDR2 is ANQGSEA. The V end lost 7 bases, the J end lost 0 bases, and 11 bases lay between the germline ends. CDR3 length: 13 amino acids. The chain's CDR3 is CSADLGSTDTQYF. CDR3 coding DNA: TGCAGCGCCGACCTTGGAAGCACAGATACGCAGTATTTT.

The rearrangement links TRBV9 to TRBJ2-2; maybe TRBD1 (5 bases). This CDR3 contains 14 residues. The V end was cut by 4 bases, the J end by 3 bases, with 10 bases between. CDR1 is SGDLS, CDR2 YYNGEE, per germline. In DNA form, the CDR3 reads TGTGCCAGCAGCTCCCCGACAGACACCGGGGAGCTGTTTTTT. Its protein product is CASSSPTDTGELFF.

In this sample, this clonotype turned up a few times. The rearrangement uses TRBV6-6 and TRBJ2-3, with no clear D. The germline V gene encodes CDR1 MNHNY and CDR2 SVGAGI (reference sequence). Trimming pared 4 bases from V and 2 bases from J, leaving 10 bases between. CDR3 length: 14 amino acids. CDR3 residues: CASSSESNTDTQYF. The DNA of the CDR3 is TGTGCCAGCAGTTCCGAGAGCAACACAGATACGCAGTATTTT.

The chain joins TRBV6-5 to TRBJ2-7; 9 nucleotides agree with TRBD1. CDR1 and CDR2 (germline): MNHEY, SVGAGI. This CDR3 has 15 amino acids. V dropped 2 bases and J dropped 1; count of bases not matched to a gene: 3. CDR3 loop: CASSYDDRGSYEQYF. In nucleotides, the CDR3 is TGTGCCAGCAGTTACGATGACAGGGGGTCCTACGAGCAGTACTTC.

The V call is TRBV20-1, the J call TRBJ2-3, with D maybe TRBD2 (6 bases). This CDR3 is 14 amino acids long. Germline lookup yields CDR1 DFQATT and CDR2 SNEGSKA (reference sequence). The V end was cut by 0 bases, the J end by 6 bases, with 13 bases between. As DNA, the CDR3 is TGCAGTGCTAGAGACGGGGGTGGCGGGGATACGCAGTATTTT. Amino acids: CSARDGGGGDTQYF.

This clonotype was seen more than once but under ten times. This chain uses TRBV27 with TRBJ2-3; 8 bases match TRBD1. CDR1 is MNHEY, CDR2 SMNVEV, per germline (reference sequence). CDR3 length: 14 residues. With V trimmed by 6 bases and J by 5 bases, 7 bases remained unmatched. The CDR3, as DNA: TGTGCCAGCAGACGACAGGGGTCCGTAGATACGCAGTATTTT. Encoded protein: CASRRQGSVDTQYF.

This rearrangement joins TRBV7-2 to TRBJ2-3, with 10 bases that match TRBD2. Looked up from germline, CDR1 is SGHTA and CDR2 is FQGNSA. The V and J ends lost 2 bases and 5 bases, in that order; junction bases with no gene match: 4. The CDR3 consists of 15 residues. The CDR3 protein is CASSLSSSGRDTQYF. CDR3 DNA: TGTGCCAGCAGCTTATCGTCTAGCGGGAGAGATACGCAGTATTTT.

This clonotype was observed a handful of times. V gene TRBV6-2 or TRBV6-3 combines with J gene TRBJ2-1; 13 bases fit TRBD2. Per the germline V gene, CDR1 is MNHEY and CDR2 is SVGEGT. The trim removed 6 bases at V and 8 bases at J, leaving 7 bases unmatched. This CDR3 region has 15 residues. In DNA form, the CDR3 reads TGTGCCAGCAGAGAAGGGACTAGCGGGACCTATGAGCAGTTCTTC. Protein product: CASREGTSGTYEQFF.

The chain employs TRBV5-1 and TRBJ1-5; 9 bases are a match to TRBD1. Per the germline V gene, CDR1 is SGHRS and CDR2 is YFSETQ. This CDR3 is built from 15 residues. J lost 3 bases, V lost 6 bases, and 7 bases had no gene match. In nucleotides, the CDR3 is TGCGCCAGCAAAACCGGGACAGGGCACAATCAGCCCCAGCATTTT. Translation gives CASKTGTGHNQPQHF.

There are a few counts of this clonotype. The rearrangement joins TRBV7-9 to TRBJ1-5, with unresolved D. Germline CDR1 is SEHNR and CDR2 is FQNEAQ (reference sequence). This CDR3 has 13 amino acids. V shed 0 bases and J shed 7 bases, with 7 bases lying between them. The CDR3 sequence is CASSLAGSQPQHF. DNA of the CDR3: TGTGCCAGCAGCTTAGCGGGGTCCCAGCCCCAGCATTTT.

This clonotype was found a few times. The chain is built from TRBV12-3 or TRBV12-4 and TRBJ1-1; D ambiguous. V lost 2 bases and J 3 bases, leaving 10 bases between the germline ends. The CDR3 has 14 amino acids. CDR3 loop: CASSLMGRYTEAFF. The DNA of the CDR3 is TGTGCCAGCAGTTTAATGGGAAGGTACACTGAAGCTTTCTTT.

The genes are TRBV5-1 and TRBJ1-1, with 8 bases identical to TRBD1. CDR1 and CDR2 from the germline V gene are SGHRS and YFSETQ. The CDR3 is 14 residues long. Germline trimming cut 4 bases from V and 3 bases from J; bases unmatched to any gene: 5. For the CDR3, the DNA is TGCGCCAGCAGCCCTGCGACAGGGGACACTGAAGCTTTCTTT. Protein product: CASSPATGDTEAFF.

This clonotype was found a few times. The chain uses TRBV27 and TRBJ2-7; D is unclear. With 4 bases removed from V and 3 bases from J, the gap between germline ends came to 10 bases. The V gene's germline CDR1 is MNHEY and CDR2 SMNVEV (reference sequence). This CDR3 spans 13 amino acids. CDR3 sequence reads: CASSYNRVYEQYF. The CDR3 coding sequence is TGTGCCAGCAGTTACAATAGGGTCTACGAGCAGTACTTC.

V and J are TRBV18 and TRBJ1-1; no firm D call. Trimming took 2 bases from V and 1 from J, leaving 5 bases between them. CDR3 size: 13 residues. Germline values: CDR1 KGHSH, CDR2 LQKENI. CDR3 region: CASSPGQNTEAFF. DNA for the CDR3: TGTGCCAGCTCACCAGGGCAGAACACTGAAGCTTTCTTT.

This clonotype was counted only a few times. The CDR3 is CAISEGAISYNEQFF. The CDR3 DNA reads as TGTGCCATCAGTGAGGGGGCGATTTCCTACAATGAGCAGTTCTTC. The chain is built from TRBV10-3 and TRBJ2-1; tentatively, D is TRBD1 (5 bases). The CDR3 is 15 residues long. Trimming removed 2 bases at V and 1 base at J, with 9 bases between. CDR1 is ENHRY and CDR2 is SYGVKD in the germline V gene.